One sample yielded the 22 T cell receptor beta chains listed below, sequenced in a study of breast tumors, draining lymph nodes, adjacent tissues. Samples came from axillary lymph nodes draining the breast cancer. One entry per CDR3 protein, called by TCRdb with MiXCR from the multiplex PCR reads. The sample has approximately 230,000 distinct CDR3 sequences; around 34% are singletons. The sample comprised axillary lymph node tissue. These receptors came from a female donor with breast cancer. Some clones in this sample may be carry-over from other donors' samples.

In regard to this clonotype: Just one base apart from a much larger clone, this may be a read error. The chain is built from TRBV10-2 and TRBJ2-7, with 8 bases fitting TRBD2. The CDR3 loop spans 15 amino acids. Germline V gene sequence: CDR1 WSHSY, CDR2 SAAADI. The CDR3 nucleotides read TGTGCCAGCAGTTGGGAGGGACGGGGGGGAGACGAGCAGCACTTC. This sequence encodes CASSWEGRGGDEQHF.

The genes are TRBV7-9 and TRBJ2-4; D gene unclear. Trimming stripped 4 bases from V and 1 base from J, with 8 bases between. The CDR3 is 14 amino acids. Germline CDR1 reads SEHNR; CDR2 reads FQNEAQ (reference sequence). The CDR3 spells CASSSALAKNIQYF. The CDR3 nucleotides read TGTGCCAGCAGCTCAGCCCTTGCCAAAAACATTCAGTACTTC.

This clonotype was observed a handful of times. One base away lies a much larger clone, so this may be a sequencing read error. This chain connects TRBV11-3 to TRBJ2-7; D not resolved. Between the trimmed V and J ends, which lost 0 bases and 0 bases, there was a span of 9 bases. This CDR3 contains 15 residues. Per the germline V gene, CDR1 is SGHNT and CDR2 is YENEEA. CDR3 coding DNA: TGTGCCAGCAGCTTAGAGCGGTACGCCTCCTACGAGCAGTACTTC. Translation gives CASSLERYASYEQYF.

V usage is TRBV29-1 and J usage is TRBJ1-1, with 7 bases lining up with TRBD1. Germline V gene lookup returns CDR1 SQVTM and CDR2 ANQGSEA. V was pared by 3 bases and J by 0 bases, with 7 bases of the junction left unmatched. This CDR3 is built from 15 residues. This CDR3 is CSVDNRGGVNTEAFF. CDR3 coding DNA: TGCAGCGTTGACAACAGGGGTGGTGTGAACACTGAAGCTTTCTTT.

The chain combines TRBV5-5 with TRBJ2-2, with 10 nucleotides matching TRBD2. Looked up from germline, CDR1 is SGHKS and CDR2 is YYEKEE (reference sequence). V lost 5 bases and J lost 5; bases outside the gene matches: 21. This CDR3 spans 20 amino acids. CDR3 region: CASSSGSGGAGRTTTGELFF. The CDR3 DNA follows: TGTGCCAGCAGTTCAGGGAGCGGGGGGGCCGGGAGGACTACTACCGGGGAGCTGTTTTTT.

As regards this clonotype: A clone one base away is much larger, so this may be a read error. J is TRBJ2-7 and V is TRBV20-1; 8 nucleotides match TRBD1. This CDR3 spans 13 amino acids. Germline loops: CDR1 DFQATT, CDR2 SNEGSKA (reference sequence). The chain's CDR3 is CSALGQATYAQYF. The DNA for the CDR3 is TGCAGTGCACTGGGACAGGCCACCTACGCGCAGTACTTC.

This clonotype was seen at least ten times. The chain joins TRBV9 to TRBJ2-3; 7 bases agree with TRBD2. Germline loops: CDR1 SGDLS, CDR2 YYNGEE. V lost 3 bases and J lost 1; bases outside the gene matches: 2. The CDR3 loop spans 14 amino acids. The CDR3 sequence: CASSAGLRTDTQYF. Here the CDR3 DNA reads TGTGCCAGCAGCGCGGGACTACGCACAGATACGCAGTATTTT.

This clonotype was seen ten or more times. A junction end diverges from the germline sequence, so it may reflect a read error. J is TRBJ1-6 and V is TRBV5-1; 7 nucleotides agree with TRBD1. This CDR3 region has 14 residues. Germline-derived CDR1 and CDR2 are SGHRS and YFSETQ. The CDR3 DNA sequence: TGCGCCAGCAGCTTCGGACAGGAGAATTCCCCCCTCCACTTT. Translating it yields CASSFGQENSPLHF.

This clonotype was found many times. This chain joins TRBV7-9 and TRBJ2-3; TRBD2 aligns across 10 bases. The V gene's germline CDR1 is SEHNR and CDR2 FQNEAQ (reference sequence). The ends lost 3 bases at V and 3 bases at J; junction bases unmatched: 3. This CDR3 region has 15 residues. CDR3 in amino acids: CASSLVAGGTDTQYF. Written as DNA, the CDR3 is TGTGCCAGCAGCTTGGTAGCGGGAGGTACAGATACGCAGTATTTT.

The rearrangement uses TRBV14 and TRBJ2-1; 10 bases fit TRBD2. The CDR3 contains 15 residues. With V trimmed by 6 bases and J by 6 bases, 8 bases remained unmatched. The germline V gene encodes CDR1 SGHDN and CDR2 FVKESK. This CDR3 is CASSESSGSFNEQFF. In nucleotides, the CDR3 is TGTGCCAGCAGTGAGTCTAGCGGGAGCTTCAATGAGCAGTTCTTC.

The table lists this clonotype with many counts. The chain carries TRBV6-1 and TRBJ1-5; no reliable D call. The CDR3 totals 14 residues. Between the trimmed V and J ends, which lost 2 bases and 5 bases, there was a span of 10 bases. Germline CDR1 is MNHNS and CDR2 is SASEGT. CDR3 coding DNA: TGTGCCAGCAGTGAACGTGGAGGCGATCAGCCCCAGCATTTT. It yields the protein CASSERGGDQPQHF.

This clonotype was seen many times. This sequence joins TRBV7-6 and TRBJ2-2, with 10 bases that match TRBD2. V dropped 3 bases and J dropped 7; count of bases not matched to a gene: 8. CDR3 length equals 16 residues. Looked up from germline, CDR1 is SGHVS and CDR2 is FNYEAQ. DNA of the CDR3: TGTGCCAGCAGCTTTCTAGCGGGAGAGGGAGGCGGGGAGCTGTTTTTT. Translated: CASSFLAGEGGGELFF.

As regards this clonotype: Sequence at one end of the junction differs from germline and may be a read error. The chain uses TRBV7-9 and TRBJ1-4; 7 nucleotides line up with TRBD1. This CDR3 contains 14 residues. Germline CDR1 and CDR2: SEHNR and FQNEAQ (reference sequence). The CDR3 is CASSIQGINEKLFF. The CDR3 region has the DNA TGTGCCAGCAGCATACAGGGGATTAATGAAAAGCTGTTTTTT.

About this clonotype itself: Since a much larger clone is just one base distant, this may be a read error. The chain recombines TRBV11-3 with TRBJ2-7, with 10 bases aligning to TRBD2. The CDR3 contains 18 residues. CDR1 SGHNT and CDR2 YENEEA come from the germline V gene. CDR3 in amino acids: CAGSLDWRESGRANEQYF. CDR3 bases: TGTGCCGGCAGCTTAGATTGGAGGGAAAGCGGGAGGGCCAACGAGCAGTACTTC.

The J gene is TRBJ1-4, the V gene TRBV5-1, with D tentatively TRBD1 (5 bases). CDR1 is SGHRS, CDR2 YFSETQ, per germline. The V end lost 4 bases, the J end lost 7 bases, and 14 bases lay between the germline ends. The CDR3 spans 14 residues. The CDR3 coding sequence is TGCGCCAGCAGCCAACGTGGGGGGGGTGAAAAACTGTTTTTT. Translation gives CASSQRGGGEKLFF.

The table lists this clonotype with many counts. CDR3 protein: CASCRGEAGNTIYF. DNA of the CDR3: TGCGCCAGCTGCAGGGGAGAAGCTGGAAACACCATATATTTT. The chain links TRBV5-1 to TRBJ1-3, with a tentative D call TRBD1 (6 bases). The CDR3 is 14 residues long. V lost 7 bases and J lost 2, with 13 bases in between. The germline gives CDR1 SGHRS, CDR2 YFSETQ.

Of note for this clonotype: A much larger clone sits a single nucleotide away, making a read error possible. The V call is TRBV6-5, the J call TRBJ1-2; 9 nucleotides align to TRBD1. The J segment lost 4 bases and the V segment lost 5 bases, leaving 14 bases of the junction unmatched. In germline, CDR1 is MNHEY, CDR2 SVGAGI. The CDR3 sequence is 17 residues long. The CDR3 loop reads CASSPGTGSPSTYGYTF. The CDR3 nucleotides are TGTGCCAGCAGTCCCGGGACAGGGTCCCCTTCTACCTATGGCTACACCTTC.

The V gene is TRBV11-2, the J gene TRBJ2-1; D tentatively fits TRBD1 or TRBD2 (6 bases each). The V gene lost 5 bases and the J gene lost 4 bases, with 12 bases spanning the gap. Germline assignment: CDR1 SGHAT and CDR2 FQNNGV. The length of the CDR3 is 14 residues. The CDR3 loop is CASSPTGAYNEQFF. The CDR3 DNA reads TGTGCCAGCAGCCCTACGGGGGCGTACAATGAGCAGTTCTTC. The whole variable domain, remainder taken from reference TRBV11-2 and TRBJ2-1, is EAGVAQSPRYKIIEKRQSVAFWCNPISGHATLYWYQQILGQGPKLLIQFQNNGVVDDSQLPKDRFSAERLKGVDSTLKIQPAKLEDSAVYLCASSPTGAYNEQFFGPGTRLTVL.

There are a few counts of this clonotype. The rearrangement joins TRBV7-2 to TRBJ2-3, with TRBD2 matching over 10 bases. Trimming at V came to 6 bases and at J to 1 base, leaving 4 bases not matched to a gene. Germline lookup yields CDR1 SGHTA and CDR2 FQGNSA. The CDR3 loop spans 15 amino acids. The CDR3 nucleotides are TGTGCCAGCAGACCCGGGACTAGCGGCACAGATACGCAGTATTTT. Translated, it gives CASRPGTSGTDTQYF.

This clonotype has at least ten counts. This chain links TRBV2 with TRBJ2-1; either TRBD1 or TRBD2 may fit D (5 bases each). Germline V gene sequence: CDR1 SNHLY, CDR2 FYNNEI. The CDR3 extends over 14 amino acids. Deletions cut 5 bases from V and 4 bases from J, with 12 bases between. The CDR3 protein is CASSPRGQYNEQFF. CDR3 DNA sequence: TGTGCCAGCAGTCCCCGGGGCCAATACAATGAGCAGTTCTTC.

In regard to this clonotype: This sequence may be a read error, since a much larger clone differs from it by one base. The genes are TRBV19 and TRBJ2-1; D gene uncertain. Per germline, CDR1 LNHDA and CDR2 SQIVND (reference sequence). The V end lost 7 bases, the J end lost 4 bases, and 11 bases lay between the germline ends. The CDR3 runs to 13 residues. The CDR3 spells CASNSSPYNEQFF. The CDR3 DNA reads as TGTGCCAGTAATAGTAGCCCGTACAATGAGCAGTTCTTC.

The rearrangement joins TRBV5-5 to TRBJ1-5; D remains ambiguous. Per the germline V gene, CDR1 is SGHKS and CDR2 is YYEKEE (reference sequence). Trimming pared 0 bases from V and 6 bases from J, leaving 16 bases between. This CDR3 spans 16 amino acids. This chain's CDR3 is CASSLASAFGGQPQHF. The CDR3 region has the DNA TGTGCCAGCAGCTTGGCGTCAGCGTTTGGAGGTCAGCCCCAGCATTTT.